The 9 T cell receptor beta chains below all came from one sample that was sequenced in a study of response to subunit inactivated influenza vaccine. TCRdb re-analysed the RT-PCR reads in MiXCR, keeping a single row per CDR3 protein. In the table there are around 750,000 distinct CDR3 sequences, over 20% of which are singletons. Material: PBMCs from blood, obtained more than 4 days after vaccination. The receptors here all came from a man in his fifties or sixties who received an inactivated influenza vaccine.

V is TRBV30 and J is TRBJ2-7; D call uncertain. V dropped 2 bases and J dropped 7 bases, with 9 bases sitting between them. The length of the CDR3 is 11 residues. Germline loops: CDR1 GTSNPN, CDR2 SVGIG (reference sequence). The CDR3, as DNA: TGTGCCTGGAGTAGGACCCGGGAGCAGTACTTC. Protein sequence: CAWSRTREQYF.

The CDR3 DNA follows: TGTGCCAGCAGTTACTCCGGGACAGGGACCTACAATGAGCAGTTCTTC. This translates into CASSYSGTGTYNEQFF. The chain carries TRBV6-5 and TRBJ2-1, with TRBD1 identical over 9 bases. V shed 0 bases, J shed 2 bases, and the junction held 2 bases outside the gene matches. This CDR3 has 16 residues. Per germline, CDR1 MNHEY and CDR2 SVGAGI.

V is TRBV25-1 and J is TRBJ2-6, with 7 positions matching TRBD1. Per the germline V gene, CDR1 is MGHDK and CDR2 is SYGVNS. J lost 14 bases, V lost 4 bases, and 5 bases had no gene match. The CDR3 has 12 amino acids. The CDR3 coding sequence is TGTGCCAGCAGTGGACAGGGCCTCCTCCTGACTTTC. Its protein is CASSGQGLLLTF.

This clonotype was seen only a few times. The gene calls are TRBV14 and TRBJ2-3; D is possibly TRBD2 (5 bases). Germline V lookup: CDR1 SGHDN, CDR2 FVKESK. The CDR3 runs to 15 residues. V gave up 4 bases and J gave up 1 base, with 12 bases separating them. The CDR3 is CASSPTLRGTDTQYF. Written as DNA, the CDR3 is TGTGCCAGCAGCCCCACACTGCGGGGCACAGATACGCAGTATTTT.

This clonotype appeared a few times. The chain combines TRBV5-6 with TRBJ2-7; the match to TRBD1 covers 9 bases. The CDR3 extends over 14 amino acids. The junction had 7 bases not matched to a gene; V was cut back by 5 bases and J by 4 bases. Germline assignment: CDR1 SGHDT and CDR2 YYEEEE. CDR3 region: CASRYGTGRYEQYF. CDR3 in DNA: TGTGCCAGCAGATACGGGACAGGGCGATACGAGCAGTACTTC.

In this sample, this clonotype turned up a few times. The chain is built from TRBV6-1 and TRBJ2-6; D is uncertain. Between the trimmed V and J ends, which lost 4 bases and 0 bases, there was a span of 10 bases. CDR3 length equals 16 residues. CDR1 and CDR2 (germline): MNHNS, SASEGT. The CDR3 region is CASSGDNYSGANVLTF. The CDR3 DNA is TGTGCCAGCAGTGGTGACAACTACTCTGGGGCCAACGTCCTGACTTTC.

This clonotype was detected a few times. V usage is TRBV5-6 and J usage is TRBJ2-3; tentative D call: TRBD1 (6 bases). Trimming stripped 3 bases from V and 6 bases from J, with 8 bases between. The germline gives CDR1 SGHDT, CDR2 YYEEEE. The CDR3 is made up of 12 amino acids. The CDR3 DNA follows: TGTGCCAGCAGCTCGGACAGTGATACGCAGTATTTT. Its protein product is CASSSDSDTQYF.

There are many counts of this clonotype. The CDR3 reads CSVGQGNYGYTF. For the CDR3, the DNA is TGCAGCGTTGGACAGGGGAACTATGGCTACACCTTC. The chain recombines TRBV29-1 with TRBJ1-2, with 8 bases lining up with TRBD1. This CDR3 spans 12 amino acids. CDR1 is SQVTM, CDR2 ANQGSEA, per germline. With V trimmed by 4 bases and J by 2 bases, 0 bases remained unmatched.

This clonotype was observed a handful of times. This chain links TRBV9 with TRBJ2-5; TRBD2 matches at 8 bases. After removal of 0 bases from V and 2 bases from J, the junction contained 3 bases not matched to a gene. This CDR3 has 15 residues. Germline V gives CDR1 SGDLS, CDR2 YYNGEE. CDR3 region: CASSVAGGPQETQYF. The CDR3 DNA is TGTGCCAGCAGCGTAGCGGGAGGGCCTCAAGAGACCCAGTACTTC.